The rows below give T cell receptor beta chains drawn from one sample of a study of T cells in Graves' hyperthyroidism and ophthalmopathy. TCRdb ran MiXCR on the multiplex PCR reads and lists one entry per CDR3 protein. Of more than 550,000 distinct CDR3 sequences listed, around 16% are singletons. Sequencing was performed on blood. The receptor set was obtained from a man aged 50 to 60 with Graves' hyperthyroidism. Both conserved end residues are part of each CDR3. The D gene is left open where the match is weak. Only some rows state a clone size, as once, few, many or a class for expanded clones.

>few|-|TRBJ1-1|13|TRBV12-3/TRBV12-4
CASQVGVNTEAFF
TGTGCCAGCCAGGTCGGGGTGAACACTGAAGCTTTCTTT
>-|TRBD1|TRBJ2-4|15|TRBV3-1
CASSQDLSQGDIQYF
TGTGCCAGCAGCCAAGATTTATCACAGGGGGACATTCAGTACTTC
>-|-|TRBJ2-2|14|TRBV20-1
CSAGQESNTGELFF
TGCAGTGCCGGTCAGGAATCGAACACCGGGGAGCTGTTTTTT
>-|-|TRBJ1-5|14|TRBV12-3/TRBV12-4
CASSPLGPNQPQHF
TGTGCCAGCAGTCCCCTAGGCCCCAATCAGCCCCAGCATTTT
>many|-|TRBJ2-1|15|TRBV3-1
CASSHPTETYNEQFF
TGTGCCAGCAGCCACCCGACAGAGACCTACAATGAGCAGTTCTTC
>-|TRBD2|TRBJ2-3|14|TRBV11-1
CASSSWGGTDTQYF
TGTGCCAGCAGCTCGTGGGGGGGAACAGATACGCAGTATTTT
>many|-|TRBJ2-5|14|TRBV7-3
CASSSGTPGETQYF
TGTGCCAGCAGCTCAGGGACCCCTGGGGAGACCCAGTACTTC
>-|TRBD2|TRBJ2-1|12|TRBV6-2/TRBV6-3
CASSYRGGSPFF
TGTGCCAGCAGTTACCGGGGCGGGAGTCCCTTCTTC
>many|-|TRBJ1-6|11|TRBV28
CASSLTRSLHF
TGTGCCAGCAGTTTGACAAGAAGCCTCCACTTT
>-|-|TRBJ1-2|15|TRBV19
CASSIGYGTETGYTF
TGTGCCAGTAGTATCGGGTATGGGACGGAGACTGGCTACACCTTC
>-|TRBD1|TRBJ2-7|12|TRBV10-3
CATRQGDHEQYF
TGTGCCACACGACAGGGGGATCACGAGCAGTACTTC
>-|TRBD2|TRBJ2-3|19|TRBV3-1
CASSQARTSGRTSTDTQYF
TGTGCCAGCAGCCAAGCCCGGACTAGCGGGAGGACTAGCACAGATACGCAGTATTTT
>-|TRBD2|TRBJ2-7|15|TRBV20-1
CSARGGGLAAYEQYF
TGCAGTGCTAGAGGAGGCGGACTAGCCGCCTACGAGCAGTACTTC
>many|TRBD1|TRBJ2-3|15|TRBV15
CATSRAGQGSDTQYF
TGTGCCACCAGCAGGGCAGGACAGGGGTCGGATACGCAGTATTTT
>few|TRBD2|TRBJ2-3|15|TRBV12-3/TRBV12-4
CASRLSGSQKDTQYF
TGTGCCAGCAGGCTTAGCGGGAGCCAGAAAGATACGCAGTATTTT
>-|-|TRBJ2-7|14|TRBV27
CASSLRDVDHEQYF
TGTGCCAGCAGTCTCCGGGACGTCGACCACGAGCAGTACTTC
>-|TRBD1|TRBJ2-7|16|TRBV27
CASSLTGQTFSYEQYF
TGTGCCAGCAGTTTAACGGGACAGACTTTCTCCTACGAGCAGTACTTC
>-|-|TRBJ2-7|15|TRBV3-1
CASSGQTGSSYEQYF
TGTGCCAGCAGCGGTCAGACGGGGAGCTCCTACGAGCAGTACTTC
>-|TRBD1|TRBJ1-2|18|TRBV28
CASSLEISGTGVDYGYTF
TGTGCCAGCAGTTTGGAGATCTCCGGGACAGGGGTAGACTATGGCTACACCTTC
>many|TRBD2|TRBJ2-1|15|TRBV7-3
CASSKTSGSKYEQFF
TGTGCCAGCAGCAAGACTAGCGGGAGTAAATATGAGCAGTTCTTC
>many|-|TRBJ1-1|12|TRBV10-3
CAISEAGTEAFF
TGTGCCATCAGTGAGGCGGGAACTGAAGCTTTCTTT
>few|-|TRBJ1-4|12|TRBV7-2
CASSLMGEKLFF
TGTGCCAGCAGCTTGATGGGGGAAAAACTGTTTTTT
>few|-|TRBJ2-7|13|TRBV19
CASSIWGTYEQYF
TGTGCCAGTAGTATATGGGGCACCTACGAGCAGTACTTC
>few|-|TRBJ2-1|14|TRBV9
CASSHETKYNEQFF
TGTGCCAGCAGCCACGAGACAAAATACAATGAGCAGTTCTTC
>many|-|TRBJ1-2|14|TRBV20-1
CSADRSKGNYGYTF
TGCAGTGCCGACAGGAGTAAAGGCAACTATGGCTACACCTTC
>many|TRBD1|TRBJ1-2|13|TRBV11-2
CASSLGGQGSYTF
TGTGCCAGCAGCTTAGGGGGACAGGGGAGCTACACCTTC
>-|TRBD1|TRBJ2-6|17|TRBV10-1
CASSTDRAVSGANVLTF
TGCGCCAGCAGTACGGACAGGGCGGTCTCTGGGGCCAACGTCCTGACTTTC
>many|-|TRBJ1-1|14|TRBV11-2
CASSLRPQSAEAFF
TGTGCCAGCAGCTTACGTCCCCAGTCCGCTGAAGCTTTCTTT
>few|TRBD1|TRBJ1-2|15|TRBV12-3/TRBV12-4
CASNIFRDRLEGYTF
TGTGCCAGCAACATATTCCGGGACAGGTTGGAAGGCTACACCTTC
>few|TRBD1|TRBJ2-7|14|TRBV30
CAWSRGTGIYEQYF
TGTGCCTGGAGTAGGGGGACAGGGATCTACGAGCAGTACTTC
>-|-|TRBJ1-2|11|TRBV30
CAWTHNYGYTF
TGTGCCTGGACCCACAACTATGGCTACACCTTC
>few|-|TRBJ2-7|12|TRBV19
CASKCLSYEQYF
TGTGCCAGTAAGTGCCTCTCCTACGAGCAGTACTTC
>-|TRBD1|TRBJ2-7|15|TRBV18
CASSPRTGWVYEQYF
TGTGCCAGCTCACCACGGACAGGGTGGGTTTACGAGCAGTACTTC
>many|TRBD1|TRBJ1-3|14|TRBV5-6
CASSLTTGGNTIYF
TGTGCCAGCAGCCTTACGACAGGGGGCAACACCATATATTTT
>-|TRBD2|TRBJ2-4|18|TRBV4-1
CASSQGLASGWGKNIQYF
TGCGCCAGCAGCCAAGGTCTCGCTAGCGGGTGGGGCAAAAACATTCAGTACTTC
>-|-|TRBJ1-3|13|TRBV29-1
CSADPDGGNTIYF
TGCAGCGCAGACCCAGACGGGGGAAACACCATATATTTT
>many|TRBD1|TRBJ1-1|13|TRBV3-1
CASSHGQGIEAFF
TGTGCCAGCAGCCACGGACAGGGGATTGAAGCTTTCTTT
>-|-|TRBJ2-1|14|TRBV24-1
CATSVLRGHNEQFF
TGTGCCACCAGTGTTTTACGGGGCCACAATGAGCAGTTCTTC
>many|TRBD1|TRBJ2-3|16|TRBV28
CASSLGTGGLRDTQYF
TGTGCCAGCAGTTTAGGGACAGGGGGGCTCCGGGATACGCAGTATTTT
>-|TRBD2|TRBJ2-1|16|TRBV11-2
CASSPRLAGEYNEQFF
TGTGCCAGCAGCCCCCGACTAGCGGGAGAATACAATGAGCAGTTCTTC
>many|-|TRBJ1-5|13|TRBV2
CASSWGTNQPQHF
TGTGCCAGCAGCTGGGGGACTAATCAGCCCCAGCATTTT
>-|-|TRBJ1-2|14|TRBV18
CASSPPGGRHGYTF
TGTGCCAGCTCACCACCTGGGGGGCGCCATGGCTACACCTTC
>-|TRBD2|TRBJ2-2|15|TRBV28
CASSWSGGPSGELFF
TGTGCCAGCAGTTGGTCGGGAGGGCCCTCCGGGGAGCTGTTTTTT
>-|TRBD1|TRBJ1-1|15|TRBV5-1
CASSLTGGENTEAFF
TGCGCCAGCAGCTTAACAGGGGGCGAGAACACTGAAGCTTTCTTT
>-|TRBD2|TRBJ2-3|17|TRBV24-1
CATSEGIGLARPDTQYF
TGTGCCACCAGTGAGGGGATCGGACTAGCGAGGCCAGATACGCAGTATTTT
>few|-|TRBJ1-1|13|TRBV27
CASSFMEGTEAFF
TGTGCCAGCAGTTTCATGGAGGGCACTGAAGCTTTCTTT
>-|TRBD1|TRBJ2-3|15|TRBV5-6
CASSTGQGAGDTQYF
TGTGCCAGCAGCACCGGACAGGGGGCGGGAGATACGCAGTATTTT
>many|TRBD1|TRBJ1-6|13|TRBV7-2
CASQGQGGSPLHF
TGTGCCAGCCAAGGACAGGGTGGTTCACCCCTCCACTTT
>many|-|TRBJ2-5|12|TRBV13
CASSDDRETQYF
TGTGCCAGCAGCGATGACAGGGAGACCCAGTACTTC
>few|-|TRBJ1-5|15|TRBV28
CASSWDKYSNQPQHF
TGTGCCAGCAGTTGGGACAAGTATAGCAATCAGCCCCAGCATTTT
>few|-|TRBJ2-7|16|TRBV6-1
CASRMTGDRNSYEQYF
TGTGCCAGCAGGATGACAGGCGACCGAAACTCCTACGAGCAGTACTTC
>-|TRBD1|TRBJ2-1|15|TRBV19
CASSMGGTGNNEQFF
TGTGCCAGTAGTATGGGCGGGACAGGAAACAATGAGCAGTTCTTC
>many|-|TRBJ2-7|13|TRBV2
CASKSGPRIEQYF
TGTGCCAGTAAGTCCGGGCCCCGGATCGAGCAGTACTTC
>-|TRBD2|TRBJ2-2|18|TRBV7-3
CASSLAPGLAGSTGELFF
TGTGCCAGCAGCTTGGCCCCGGGACTAGCGGGAAGCACCGGGGAGCTGTTTTTT
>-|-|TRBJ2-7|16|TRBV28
CASTLLGIGPSYEQYF
TGTGCCAGCACCCTCCTAGGGATAGGGCCCTCGTACGAGCAGTACTTC
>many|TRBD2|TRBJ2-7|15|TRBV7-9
CASERGFGASYEQYF
TGTGCCAGCGAGCGGGGTTTTGGGGCCTCCTACGAGCAGTACTTC
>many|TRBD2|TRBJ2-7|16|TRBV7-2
CASSSSGALGNYEQYF
TGTGCCAGCAGTTCCAGCGGGGCCCTAGGAAACTACGAGCAGTACTTC